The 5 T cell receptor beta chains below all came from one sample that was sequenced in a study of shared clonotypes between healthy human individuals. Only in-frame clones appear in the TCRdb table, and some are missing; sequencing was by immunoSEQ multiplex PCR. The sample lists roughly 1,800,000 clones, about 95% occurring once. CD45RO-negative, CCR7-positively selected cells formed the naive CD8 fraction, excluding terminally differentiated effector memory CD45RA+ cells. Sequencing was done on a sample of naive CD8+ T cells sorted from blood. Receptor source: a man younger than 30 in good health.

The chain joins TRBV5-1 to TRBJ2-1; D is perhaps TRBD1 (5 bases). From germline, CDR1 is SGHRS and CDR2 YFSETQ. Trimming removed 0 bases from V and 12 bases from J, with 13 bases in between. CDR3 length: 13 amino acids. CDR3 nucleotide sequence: TGCGCCAGCAGCTTGGGACTCCCTAGGGGGCAGTTCTTC. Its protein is CASSLGLPRGQFF.

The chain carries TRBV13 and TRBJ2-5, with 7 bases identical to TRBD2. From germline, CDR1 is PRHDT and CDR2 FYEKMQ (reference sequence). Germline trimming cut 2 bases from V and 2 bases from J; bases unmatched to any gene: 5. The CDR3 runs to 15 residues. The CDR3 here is CASSLREDVQETQYF. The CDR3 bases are TGTGCCAGCAGCTTACGGGAGGACGTTCAAGAGACCCAGTACTTC.

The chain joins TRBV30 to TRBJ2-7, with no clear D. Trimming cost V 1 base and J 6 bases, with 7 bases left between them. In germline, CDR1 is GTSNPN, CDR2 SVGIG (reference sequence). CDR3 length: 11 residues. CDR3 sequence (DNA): TGTGCCTGGAGTGCCATAGGCGAGCAGTACTTC. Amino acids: CAWSAIGEQYF. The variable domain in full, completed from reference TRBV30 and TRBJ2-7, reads SQTIHQWPATLVQPVGSPLSLECTVEGTSNPNLYWYRQAAGRGLQLLFYSVGIGQISSEVPQNLSASRPQDRQFILSSKKLLLSDSGFYLCAWSAIGEQYFGPGTRLTVT.

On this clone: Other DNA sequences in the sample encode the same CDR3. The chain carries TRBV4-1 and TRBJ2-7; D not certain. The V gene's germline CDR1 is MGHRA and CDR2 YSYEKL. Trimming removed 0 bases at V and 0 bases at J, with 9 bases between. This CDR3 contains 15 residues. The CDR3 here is CASSQDPASSYEQYF. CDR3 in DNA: TGCGCCAGCAGCCAAGACCCCGCCAGCTCCTACGAGCAGTACTTC.

In nucleotides, the CDR3 is TGTGCCAGTAGTATTCTAGGGAATTTATACAATGAGCAGTTCTTC. Protein sequence: CASSILGNLYNEQFF. The rearrangement uses TRBV19 and TRBJ2-1; D unclear. This CDR3 is built from 15 residues. With 3 bases removed from V and 4 bases from J, the gap between germline ends came to 13 bases. Per the germline V gene, CDR1 is LNHDA and CDR2 is SQIVND (reference sequence).